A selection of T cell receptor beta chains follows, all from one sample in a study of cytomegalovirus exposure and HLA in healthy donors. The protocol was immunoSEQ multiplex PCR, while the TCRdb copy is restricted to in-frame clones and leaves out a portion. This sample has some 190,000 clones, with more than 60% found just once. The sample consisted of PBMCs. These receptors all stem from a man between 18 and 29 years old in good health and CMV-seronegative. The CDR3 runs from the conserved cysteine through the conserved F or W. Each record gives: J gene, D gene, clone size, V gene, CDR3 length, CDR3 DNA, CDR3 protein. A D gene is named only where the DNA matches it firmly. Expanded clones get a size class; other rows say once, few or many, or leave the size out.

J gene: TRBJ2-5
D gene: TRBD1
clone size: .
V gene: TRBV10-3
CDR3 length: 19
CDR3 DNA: TGTGCCATCAGTGAGTCCGAGGGTCCGGGACAGATGATCCAAGAGACCCAGTACTTC
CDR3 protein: CAISESEGPGQMIQETQYF

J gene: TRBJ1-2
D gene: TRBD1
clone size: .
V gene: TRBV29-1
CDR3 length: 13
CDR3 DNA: TGCAGCGTTGAAGAGGGGGACAGCCATGGCTACACCTTC
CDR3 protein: CSVEEGDSHGYTF

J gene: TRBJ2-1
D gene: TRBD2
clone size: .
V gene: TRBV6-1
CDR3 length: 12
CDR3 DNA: TGTGCCAGCAGAAATAGCGGGAATGAGCAGTTCTTC
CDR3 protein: CASRNSGNEQFF

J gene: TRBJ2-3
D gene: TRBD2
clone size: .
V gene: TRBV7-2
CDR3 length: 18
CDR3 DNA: TGTGCCAGCAGCTTGTCCGGGACTAGCGGGGGGCGCACAGATACGCAGTATTTT
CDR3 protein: CASSLSGTSGGRTDTQYF

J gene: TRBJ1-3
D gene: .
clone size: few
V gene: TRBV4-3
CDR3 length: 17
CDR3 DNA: TGCGCCAGCAGCCAAGGGCAGATTTTAAGCTCTGGAAACACCATATATTTT
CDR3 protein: CASSQGQILSSGNTIYF

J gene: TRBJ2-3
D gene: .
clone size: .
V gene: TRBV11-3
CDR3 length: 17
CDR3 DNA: TGTGCCAGCAGCACAGGGAGGGTCACGGGGGGCGGAGATACGCAGTATTTT
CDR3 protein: CASSTGRVTGGGDTQYF

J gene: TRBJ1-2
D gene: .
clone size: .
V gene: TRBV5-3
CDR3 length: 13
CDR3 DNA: TGTGCCAGAGTGGGCAGGGTGGGCTATGGCTACACCTTC
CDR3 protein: CARVGRVGYGYTF

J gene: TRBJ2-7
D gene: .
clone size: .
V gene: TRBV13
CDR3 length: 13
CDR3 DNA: TGTGCCAGCAGCATCCTTCAGCGGTACGAGCAGTACTTC
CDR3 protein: CASSILQRYEQYF

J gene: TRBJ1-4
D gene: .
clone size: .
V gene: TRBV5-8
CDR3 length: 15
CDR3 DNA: TGTGCCAGCCCCTTGCGGGGTAACCTTAATGAAAAACTGTTTTTT
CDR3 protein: CASPLRGNLNEKLFF

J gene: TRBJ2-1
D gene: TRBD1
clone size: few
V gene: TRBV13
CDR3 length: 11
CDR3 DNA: TGTGCCAGCAGCTTCGGACAGGGGCAGTTCTTC
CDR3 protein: CASSFGQGQFF

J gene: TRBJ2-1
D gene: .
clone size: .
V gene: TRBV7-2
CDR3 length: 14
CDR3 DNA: TGTGCCAGCAGCTTCGGATGGGGGGGGCATGAGCAGTTCTTC
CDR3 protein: CASSFGWGGHEQFF

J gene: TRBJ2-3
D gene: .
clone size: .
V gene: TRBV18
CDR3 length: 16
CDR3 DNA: TGTGCCAGCTCACCACCGTACAGGCCCACAACAGATACGCAGTATTTT
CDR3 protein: CASSPPYRPTTDTQYF

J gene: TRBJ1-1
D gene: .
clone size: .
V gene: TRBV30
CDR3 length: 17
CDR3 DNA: TGTGCCTGGACCTTTTGGGGGGTGGGATATAAGAACACTGAAGCTTTCTTT
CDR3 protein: CAWTFWGVGYKNTEAFF

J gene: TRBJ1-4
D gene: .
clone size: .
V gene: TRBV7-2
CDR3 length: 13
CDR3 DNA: TGTGCCAGCCAGGCTTCAGCCAGTGAAAAACTGTTTTTT
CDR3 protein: CASQASASEKLFF

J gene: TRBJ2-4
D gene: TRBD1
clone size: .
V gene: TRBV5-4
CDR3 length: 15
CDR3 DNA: TGTGCCAGCAGCTCCCCCGGGACAGGGGGCAACATTCAGTACTTC
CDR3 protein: CASSSPGTGGNIQYF

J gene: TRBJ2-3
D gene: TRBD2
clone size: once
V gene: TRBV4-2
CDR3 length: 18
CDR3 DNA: TGTGCCAGCAGCCCAAATATTCGGACTAGCGGGAGCACAGATACGCAGTATTTT
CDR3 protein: CASSPNIRTSGSTDTQYF

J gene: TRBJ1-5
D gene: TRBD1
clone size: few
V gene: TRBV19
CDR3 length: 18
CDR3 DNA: TGTGCCAGTAGTATACCCGGGACAGGGGGATGGGGCAATCAGCCCCAGCATTTT
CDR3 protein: CASSIPGTGGWGNQPQHF

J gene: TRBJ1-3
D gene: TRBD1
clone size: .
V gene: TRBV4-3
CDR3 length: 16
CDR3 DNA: TGCGCCAGCAGCCAAGGGCCGGAGACAGGGGTAAACACCATATATTTT
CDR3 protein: CASSQGPETGVNTIYF

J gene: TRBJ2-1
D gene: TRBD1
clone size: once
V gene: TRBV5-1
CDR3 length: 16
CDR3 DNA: TGCGCCAGCAGCTGGGCCGGGACAGGGATTTACAGTGAGCAGTTCTTC
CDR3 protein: CASSWAGTGIYSEQFF

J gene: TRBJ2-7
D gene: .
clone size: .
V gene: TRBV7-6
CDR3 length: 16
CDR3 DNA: TGTGCCAGCAGCTTAGCGGGCGGGGAGCTGAGCTACGAGCAGTACTTC
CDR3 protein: CASSLAGGELSYEQYF

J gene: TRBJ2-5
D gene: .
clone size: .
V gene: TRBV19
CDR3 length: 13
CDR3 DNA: TGTGCCAGTAGGTCGTCGGGAGAAGAGACCCAGTACTTC
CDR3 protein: CASRSSGEETQYF

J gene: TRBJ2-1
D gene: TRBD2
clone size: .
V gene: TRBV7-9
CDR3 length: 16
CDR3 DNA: TGTGCCAGCAGCCCTCAACTAGCGGAGTCCTACAATGAGCAGTTCTTC
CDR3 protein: CASSPQLAESYNEQFF

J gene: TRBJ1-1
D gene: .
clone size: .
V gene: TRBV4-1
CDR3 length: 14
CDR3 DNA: TGCGCCAGCAGCCAATACAGGGTTGGCACTGAAGCTTTCTTT
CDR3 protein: CASSQYRVGTEAFF

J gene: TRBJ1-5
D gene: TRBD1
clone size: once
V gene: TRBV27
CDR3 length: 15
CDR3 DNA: TGTGCCACCTCTATTCCGAGACAGGGGGATCAGCCCCAGCATTTT
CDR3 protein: CATSIPRQGDQPQHF

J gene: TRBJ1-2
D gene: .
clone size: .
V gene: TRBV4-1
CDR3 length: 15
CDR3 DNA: TGCGCCAGCAGCCGCACAAGGACAGACGGCTATGGCTACACCTTC
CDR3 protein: CASSRTRTDGYGYTF

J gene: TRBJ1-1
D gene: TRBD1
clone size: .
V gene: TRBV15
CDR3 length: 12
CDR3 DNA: TGTGCCACCAGCGGATCAGGGGGCCCAGCTTTCTTT
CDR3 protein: CATSGSGGPAFF

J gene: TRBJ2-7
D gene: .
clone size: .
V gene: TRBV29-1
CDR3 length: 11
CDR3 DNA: TGCAGCGCTACGGACAGCTGCGAGCAGTACTTC
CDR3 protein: CSATDSCEQYF

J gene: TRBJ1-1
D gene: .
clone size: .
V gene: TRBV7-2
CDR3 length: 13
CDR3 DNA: TGTGCCAGCAGCCTGCATAGGGGCTCTGAAGCTTTCTTT
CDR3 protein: CASSLHRGSEAFF

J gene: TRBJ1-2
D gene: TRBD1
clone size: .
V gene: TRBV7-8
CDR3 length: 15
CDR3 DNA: TGTGCCAGCAGACTAGGAACGACAGGGCCGTATGGCTACACCTTC
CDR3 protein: CASRLGTTGPYGYTF

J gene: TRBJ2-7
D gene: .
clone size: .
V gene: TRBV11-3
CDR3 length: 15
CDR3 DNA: TGTGCCAGCAGCTCAACTTCGGGGGTGACCTACGAGCAGTACTTC
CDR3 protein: CASSSTSGVTYEQYF

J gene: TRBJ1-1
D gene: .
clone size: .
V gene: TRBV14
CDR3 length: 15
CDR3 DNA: TGTGCCAGCAGCCAAGATTTGGCTTCGGGCACTGAAGCTTTCTTT
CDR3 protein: CASSQDLASGTEAFF

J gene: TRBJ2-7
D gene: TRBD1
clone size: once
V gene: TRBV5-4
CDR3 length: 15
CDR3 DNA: TGTGCCAGCAGCTTGTTTGGCCAGGGGGCGTTCGAGCAGTACTTC
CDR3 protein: CASSLFGQGAFEQYF

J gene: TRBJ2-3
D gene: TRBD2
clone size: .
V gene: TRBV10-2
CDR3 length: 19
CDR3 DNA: TGCGCCAGCAGTGAAATAAACAGGGGACTAGCGGGTAAGGCAGATACGCAGTATTTT
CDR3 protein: CASSEINRGLAGKADTQYF

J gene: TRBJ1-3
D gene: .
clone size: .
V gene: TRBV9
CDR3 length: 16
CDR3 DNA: TGTGCCAGCAGCGACACGGAGGGGAGATCTGGAAACACCATATATTTT
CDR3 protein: CASSDTEGRSGNTIYF

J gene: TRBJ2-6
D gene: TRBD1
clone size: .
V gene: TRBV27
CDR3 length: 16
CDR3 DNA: TGTGCCAGCAGTCGGACAGGGGGCTCAGGGGCCAACGTCCTGACTTTC
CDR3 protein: CASSRTGGSGANVLTF

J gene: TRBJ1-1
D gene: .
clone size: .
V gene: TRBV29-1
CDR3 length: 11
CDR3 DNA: TGCAGCGGTGTAGCGAACACTGAAGCTTTCTTT
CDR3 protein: CSGVANTEAFF

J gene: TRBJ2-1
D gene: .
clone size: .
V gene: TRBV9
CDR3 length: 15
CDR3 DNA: TGTGCCAGCAGCGTAGCAGGGACTTCCTACAATGAGCAGTTCTTC
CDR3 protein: CASSVAGTSYNEQFF

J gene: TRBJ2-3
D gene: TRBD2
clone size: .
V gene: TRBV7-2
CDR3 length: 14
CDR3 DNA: TGTGCCCCCGCAGGCAGCGGGAGAACAGATACGCAGTATTTT
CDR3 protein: CAPAGSGRTDTQYF

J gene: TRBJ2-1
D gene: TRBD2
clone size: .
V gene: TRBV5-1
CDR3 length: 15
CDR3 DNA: TGCGCCAGCAGCTTGGAAAGCGGGAGGGCCTATGAGCAGTTCTTC
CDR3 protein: CASSLESGRAYEQFF

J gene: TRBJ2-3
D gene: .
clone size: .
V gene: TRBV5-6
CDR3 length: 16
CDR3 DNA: TGTGCCAGCAGTTCAGTAGCGTCTGATGGGGCAGATACGCAGTATTTT
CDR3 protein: CASSSVASDGADTQYF

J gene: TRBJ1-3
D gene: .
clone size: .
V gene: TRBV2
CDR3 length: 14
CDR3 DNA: TGTGCCAGCAGTGAGACATTCTCTGGAAACACCATATATTTT
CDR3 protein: CASSETFSGNTIYF

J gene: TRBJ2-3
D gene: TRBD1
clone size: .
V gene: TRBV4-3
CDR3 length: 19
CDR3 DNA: TGCGCCAGCAGCCAAGGGAGGACAGGGGGGGATGGGGTCACAGATACGCAGTATTTT
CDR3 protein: CASSQGRTGGDGVTDTQYF

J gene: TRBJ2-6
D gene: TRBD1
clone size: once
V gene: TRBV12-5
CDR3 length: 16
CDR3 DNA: TGTGCTAGTGGTTTCGGCCAGGGGGCTGGGGCCAACGTCCTGACTTTC
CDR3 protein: CASGFGQGAGANVLTF

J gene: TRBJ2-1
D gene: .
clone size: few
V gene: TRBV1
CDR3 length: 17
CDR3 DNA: TGCACCAGCAGCCAAGAGAGGAAGCCCAGCTCCTACAATGAGCAGTTCTTC
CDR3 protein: CTSSQERKPSSYNEQFF

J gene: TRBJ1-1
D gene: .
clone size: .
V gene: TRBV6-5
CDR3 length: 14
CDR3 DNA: TGTGCCAGCACCCGCGACAGGACGAACACTGAAGCTTTCTTT
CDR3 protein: CASTRDRTNTEAFF

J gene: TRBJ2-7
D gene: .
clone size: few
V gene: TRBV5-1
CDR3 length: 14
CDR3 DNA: TGCGCCAGCAGCTTGGCGGCGGGATCCTACGAGCAGTACTTC
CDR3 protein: CASSLAAGSYEQYF

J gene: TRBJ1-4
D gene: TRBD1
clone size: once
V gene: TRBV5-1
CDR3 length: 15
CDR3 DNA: TGCGCCAGCAGCTTGACCGGGACAGGGGGGGAAAAACTGTTTTTT
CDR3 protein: CASSLTGTGGEKLFF

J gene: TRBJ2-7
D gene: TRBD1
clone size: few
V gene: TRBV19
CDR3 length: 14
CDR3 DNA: TGTGCCAGTAGTCCGGACAGGGGGACCTACGAGCAGTACTTC
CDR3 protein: CASSPDRGTYEQYF

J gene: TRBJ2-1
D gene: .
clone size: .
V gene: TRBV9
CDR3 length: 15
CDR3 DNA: TGTGCCAGCAGCGTAGATGCGGGGGCGATGGGTGAGCAGTTCTTC
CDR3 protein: CASSVDAGAMGEQFF

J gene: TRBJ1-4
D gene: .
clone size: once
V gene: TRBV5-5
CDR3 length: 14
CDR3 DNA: TGTGCCAGCAGCTTGGACAGGGCTAATGAAAAACTGTTTTTT
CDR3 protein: CASSLDRANEKLFF

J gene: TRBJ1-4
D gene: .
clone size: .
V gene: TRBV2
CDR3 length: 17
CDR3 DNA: TGTGCCAGCAGTGAAATTACCAGGCGAGACACTAATGAAAAACTGTTTTTT
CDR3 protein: CASSEITRRDTNEKLFF

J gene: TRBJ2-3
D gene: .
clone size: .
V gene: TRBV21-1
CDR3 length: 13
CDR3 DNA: TGTGCCAGCAGCAAGAGAGTATCAGATACGCAGTATTTT
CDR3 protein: CASSKRVSDTQYF

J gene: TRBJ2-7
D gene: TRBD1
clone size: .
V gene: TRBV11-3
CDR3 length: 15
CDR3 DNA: TGTGCCAGCAGGCCCCCCGGGACAGCGGCCTACGAGCAGTACTTC
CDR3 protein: CASRPPGTAAYEQYF

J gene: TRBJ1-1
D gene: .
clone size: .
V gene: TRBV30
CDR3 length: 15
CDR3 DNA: TGTGCCTGGAAAGAGACACAGGGTGGTACCGCTGAAGCTTTCTTT
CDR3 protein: CAWKETQGGTAEAFF

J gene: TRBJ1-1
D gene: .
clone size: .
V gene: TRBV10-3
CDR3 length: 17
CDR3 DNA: TGTGCCATCAGTGAGTCGGAAACCGACAGGCGGAGCGCTGAAGCTTTCTTT
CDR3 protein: CAISESETDRRSAEAFF